This T cell receptor (beta chain) derives from a study of cytomegalovirus exposure and HLA in healthy donors. Findings and caveats of the study: Researchers left out some V segments, among them TRBV6-2 and TRBV6-3, as indistinguishable. Most subjects had HLA-A and HLA-B alleles reportedly predicted accurately by TCR beta sequences.

PCR was performed using 60 Vbeta and 13 Jbeta primers. The data were produced by immunoSEQ multiplex PCR, yet TCRdb's version contains in-frame clones alone and is incomplete. This sample has over 150,000 clones; 80% occur once, and the top ten carry 1%. CDR1 LNHDA and CDR2 SQIVND come from the germline V gene (reference sequence). Trimming stripped 3 bases from V and 5 bases from J, with 13 bases between. The CDR3 loop spans 14 amino acids. About this clone itself: Its specificity is not known.

The sequencing sample was made of PBMCs. The TCR originated in a woman between 50 and 59 years old in good health and CMV-seropositive. This chain links TRBV19 with TRBJ2-5; D is undetermined. In DNA form, the CDR3 reads TGTGCCAGTAGTATGCACAGAAGTCAGGAGACCCAGTACTTC. Translation gives CASSMHRSQETQYF.